The 14 T cell receptor beta chains below all came from one sample that was sequenced in a study of T cell responses to AZD1222 COVID-19 vaccine. Assay: immunoSEQ multiplex PCR; the TCRdb copy retains only in-frame clones and omits some. Of some 150,000 clones in the sample, around 88% were seen once. The material sequenced was peripheral blood, taken on day 0 of MenACWY control vaccination. The receptors shown here come from an adult in good health.

This clone was seen once. The rearrangement uses TRBV20-1 and TRBJ1-1; D might be TRBD1 (5 bases). V dropped 6 bases and J dropped 9 bases, with 14 bases sitting between them. CDR1 is DFQATT, CDR2 SNEGSKA, per germline (reference sequence). This CDR3 is built from 11 residues. Written as DNA, the CDR3 is TGCAGTGCCACCACCGGGACTAAAGCTTTCTTT. Protein: CSATTGTKAFF.

The chain employs TRBV5-1 and TRBJ2-6; D gene uncertain. The germline V gene encodes CDR1 SGHRS and CDR2 YFSETQ. The ends were cut back, 7 bases at V and 0 bases at J, with 14 bases in the middle. This CDR3 spans 16 amino acids. CDR3 sequence: CASGETPTSGANVLTF. DNA of the CDR3: TGCGCCAGCGGCGAGACACCGACCTCTGGGGCCAACGTCCTGACTTTC.

The J gene is TRBJ1-2, the V gene TRBV14; D gene uncertain. CDR1 and CDR2 from the germline V gene are SGHDN and FVKESK. V lost 0 bases and J lost 5, with 7 bases in between. The CDR3 is 13 residues long. The DNA of the CDR3 is TGTGCCAGCAGCCAAGATCCCAGATATGGCTACACCTTC. Its translation is CASSQDPRYGYTF.

This chain connects TRBV4-2 to TRBJ2-6; unclear D gene. Trimming removed 0 bases from V and 4 bases from J, with 13 bases in between. This CDR3 has 17 residues. Germline V lookup: CDR1 LGHNA, CDR2 YNFKEQ. The CDR3 is CASSQDTLRSGANVLTF. In DNA form, the CDR3 reads TGTGCCAGCAGCCAAGATACTCTCCGGAGCGGGGCCAACGTCCTGACTTTC.

The V call is TRBV7-9, the J call TRBJ2-7, with 7 bases aligning to TRBD1. V lost 4 bases, J lost 4 bases, and 19 bases stayed unmatched. The germline CDR1 and CDR2 sequences are SEHNR and FQNEAQ (reference sequence). CDR3 size: 18 residues. As DNA, the CDR3 is TGTGCCAGCAGCTCCACCGAGATCCCGGGACAGAAGCTTTACGAGCAGTACTTC. The encoded protein is CASSSTEIPGQKLYEQYF.

The chain joins TRBV4-3 to TRBJ1-2, with D perhaps TRBD1 (5 bases). The CDR3 sequence is 16 residues long. The germline V gene has CDR1 LGHNA and CDR2 YSLEER. V was trimmed by 0 bases and J by 2 bases, leaving 13 bases between them. The chain's CDR3 is CASSQDRGRPNYGYTF. The CDR3 DNA reads TGCGCCAGCAGCCAAGATCGGGGCAGGCCCAACTATGGCTACACCTTC.

The chain combines TRBV7-9 with TRBJ1-2, with 9 bases matching TRBD1. V trimming: 4 bases; J trimming: 8 bases; junction bases outside the gene matches: 17. The germline V gene encodes CDR1 SEHNR and CDR2 FQNEAQ (reference sequence). This CDR3 is 17 amino acids long. The CDR3 reads CASSSTSGTGLGGGYTF. The CDR3 region has the DNA TGTGCCAGCAGCTCAACTAGTGGGACAGGGCTAGGAGGCGGCTACACCTTC.

The CDR3 sequence: CASSPGATSGAYNEQFF. As DNA, the CDR3 is TGTGCCAGCAGCCCGGGCGCGACTAGCGGGGCCTACAATGAGCAGTTCTTC. The J gene is TRBJ2-1, the V gene TRBV7-9; TRBD2 matches at 11 bases. Germline CDR1 reads SEHNR; CDR2 reads FQNEAQ (reference sequence). Germline trimming cut 5 bases from V and 2 bases from J; bases unmatched to any gene: 8. This CDR3 is built from 17 residues.

This clone has just one count. The chain links TRBV7-2 to TRBJ1-2; TRBD1 matches 7 bases. Germline CDR1 reads SGHTA; CDR2 reads FQGNSA. The CDR3 runs 13 residues. The trim removed 2 bases at V and 9 bases at J, leaving 6 bases unmatched. CDR3 nucleotide sequence: TGTGCCAGCAGCTTAACCCGGGACAGTCGCTACACCTTC. Encoded protein: CASSLTRDSRYTF.

The CDR3 region has the DNA TGTGCCTGCCAGGGCCTCCTGGTGGAGGGCTACACCTTC. Its translation: CACQGLLVEGYTF. The gene calls are TRBV30 and TRBJ1-2, with D perhaps TRBD1 (5 bases). The CDR3 totals 13 residues. V shed 6 bases and J shed 8 bases, with 19 bases lying between them. Germline CDR1 and CDR2: GTSNPN and SVGIG (reference sequence). Full variable domain (remainder filled in from reference TRBV30 and TRBJ1-2): SQTIHQWPATLVQPVGSPLSLECTVEGTSNPNLYWYRQAAGRGLQLLFYSVGIGQISSEVPQNLSASRPQDRQFILSSKKLLLSDSGFYLCACQGLLVEGYTFGSGTRLTVV.

The chain recombines TRBV27 with TRBJ1-6; D is ambiguous. Germline loops: CDR1 MNHEY, CDR2 SMNVEV (reference sequence). The CDR3 is 12 residues long. The V gene lost 3 bases and the J gene lost 7 bases, with 4 bases spanning the gap. In DNA, the CDR3 is TGTGCCAGCAGTTTTGGGAATTCACCCCTCCACTTT. This translates into CASSFGNSPLHF.

V and J are TRBV4-3 and TRBJ2-1; D tentatively reads TRBD1 or TRBD2 (5 bases each). V lost 1 base and J lost 3, with 10 bases in between. Germline CDR1 is LGHNA and CDR2 is YSLEER. The CDR3 is 15 residues long. The CDR3 region has the DNA TGCGCCAGCAGCCAAGTGGGGGACCGCTACAATGAGCAGTTCTTC. It encodes CASSQVGDRYNEQFF.

The chain links TRBV7-2 to TRBJ1-4; no clear D gene. Between the trimmed V and J ends, which lost 4 bases and 8 bases, there was a span of 17 bases. This CDR3 is built from 15 residues. From germline, CDR1 is SGHTA and CDR2 FQGNSA. The CDR3 sequence: CASSSRPGPVEKLFF. CDR3 nucleotide sequence: TGTGCCAGCAGCTCTAGACCCGGGCCGGTGGAAAAACTGTTTTTT.

DNA of the CDR3: TGTGCCATCAGGGACAAATCGGGACTAGCATCAGATGAGCAGTTCTTC. Amino acids: CAIRDKSGLASDEQFF. V is TRBV10-3 and J is TRBJ2-1; TRBD2 aligns across 9 bases. The V gene's germline CDR1 is ENHRY and CDR2 SYGVKD. V gave up 6 bases and J gave up 8 bases; unmatched junction bases: 14. The CDR3 totals 16 residues.